Listed here are 14 T cell receptor beta chains from one sample, sequenced in a study of CD8+ T cells in alopecia areata. Treatment in this sample: oral pan-JAK inhibitor, 5-10 mg twice daily. In each case, RNA was isolated and then reverse transcribed into cDNA as the sequencing template. The data were produced by immunoSEQ multiplex PCR, yet TCRdb's version contains in-frame clones alone and is incomplete. The sample has under 150,000 clones; 50% to 55% are singletons. Sequenced here: CD4+ T cells sorted from blood, sampled at week 4, from a patient treated with tofacitinib. These receptors came from a human donor with alopecia areata.

The rearrangement joins TRBV10-3 to TRBJ1-1; TRBD1 is a possible D gene (6 bases). Per germline, CDR1 ENHRY and CDR2 SYGVKD. V was pared by 10 bases and J by 0 bases, with 18 bases between. The CDR3 consists of 15 residues. This chain's CDR3 is CATVDSRRMNTEAFF. CDR3 DNA: TGTGCCACCGTGGACAGCCGTCGCATGAACACTGAAGCTTTCTTT.

The J gene is TRBJ2-6, the V gene TRBV6-1; D uncertain. V gave up 6 bases and J gave up 0 bases, with 6 bases separating them. CDR1 is MNHNS, CDR2 SASEGT, per germline. The CDR3 extends over 14 amino acids. The CDR3, as DNA: TGTGCCAGCAGACAAATCTCTGGGGCCAACGTCCTGACTTTC. Protein: CASRQISGANVLTF.

The chain is built from TRBV4-1 and TRBJ2-7, with D perhaps matching TRBD1 (6 bases). The germline V and J ends were trimmed by 1 base and 2 bases, with 12 bases remaining between them. Germline CDR1 MGHRA, CDR2 YSYEKL. This CDR3 spans 15 amino acids. For the CDR3, the DNA is TGCGCCAGCAGCCAAGTTATACAGGGAACCTACGAGCAGTACTTC. This encodes CASSQVIQGTYEQYF.

The chain combines TRBV29-1 with TRBJ2-3, with a possible D match to TRBD1 (7 bases). Germline values: CDR1 SQVTM, CDR2 ANQGSEA. This CDR3 spans 15 amino acids. Trimming stripped 8 bases from V and 0 bases from J, with 18 bases between. The CDR3 protein is CSQTGGGPSTDTQYF. As DNA, the CDR3 is TGCAGCCAGACAGGAGGGGGCCCTAGCACAGATACGCAGTATTTT.

The gene calls are TRBV29-1 and TRBJ1-2; possible D gene TRBD1, 6 bases. V was pared by 4 bases and J by 6 bases, with 21 bases between. Germline CDR1 is SQVTM and CDR2 is ANQGSEA. The CDR3 totals 15 residues. In nucleotides, the CDR3 is TGCAGCGTTGCACTCTCGGGACAACCCTCGAATGGCTACACCTTC. Its protein is CSVALSGQPSNGYTF.

On this clone itself: This sample includes further DNA sequences coding for the same CDR3. The chain recombines TRBV30 with TRBJ1-5; weak D call: TRBD1 (6 bases). Looked up from germline, CDR1 is GTSNPN and CDR2 is SVGIG (reference sequence). The CDR3 length is 13 residues. V was pared by 0 bases and J by 6 bases, with 9 bases between. In DNA, the CDR3 is TGTGCCTGGAGTGTAAGGGGGGGTCAGCCCCAGCATTTT. Translation gives CAWSVRGGQPQHF.

The chain carries TRBV6-5 and TRBJ1-1; maybe TRBD1 (6 bases). The CDR3 consists of 14 residues. The V end lost 0 bases, the J end lost 4 bases, and 9 bases lay between the germline ends. The germline gives CDR1 MNHEY, CDR2 SVGAGI. The CDR3 protein is CASSYSFRGTEAFF. The CDR3 DNA reads TGTGCCAGCAGTTACTCGTTCAGGGGCACTGAAGCTTTCTTT.

The table lists this clone with a few counts. V gene TRBV29-1 combines with J gene TRBJ1-1; 10 positions agree with TRBD1. Germline V CDR1 and CDR2: SQVTM, ANQGSEA. With 6 bases clipped from V and 5 bases from J, the junction kept 6 bases outside the gene matches. The CDR3 has 13 amino acids. CDR3 sequence (DNA): TGCAGCGTAGCGACAGGGGGCCGGACTGAAGCTTTCTTT. The encoded protein is CSVATGGRTEAFF. Filled out from reference TRBV29-1 and TRBJ1-1, the complete variable domain reads SAVISQKPSRDICQRGTSLTIQCQVDSQVTMMFWYRQQPGQSLTLIATANQGSEATYESGFVIDKFPISRPNLTFSTLTVSNMSPEDSSIYLCSVATGGRTEAFFGQGTRLTVV.

For the CDR3, the DNA is TGTGCCAGTAACCCAACCCAGGGCCGGGGTGGCTACACCTTC. Protein: CASNPTQGRGGYTF. V and J are TRBV19 and TRBJ1-2; D may be TRBD1 (5 bases). The CDR3 totals 14 residues. V lost 7 bases, J lost 7 bases, and 19 bases lay in between. From germline, CDR1 is LNHDA and CDR2 SQIVND (reference sequence).

This chain links TRBV18 with TRBJ1-1, with 8 bases aligning to TRBD1. Germline CDR1 and CDR2: KGHSH and LQKENI. CDR3 length equals 13 residues. Trimming took 3 bases from V and 8 from J; bases not matched to a gene: 5. CDR3 sequence reads: CASSPDGQGEAFF. In DNA, the CDR3 is TGTGCCAGCTCACCGGATGGACAGGGAGAAGCTTTCTTT.

Concerning this clone: The sample has other DNA sequences that encode this CDR3 too. This rearrangement joins TRBV30 to TRBJ1-2, with D uncertain. Germline V CDR1 and CDR2: GTSNPN, SVGIG (reference sequence). V was cut by 2 bases and J by 8 bases, with 12 bases left in between. The CDR3 is 12 residues long. For the CDR3, the DNA is TGTGCCTGGAGTTCCTCCCTGGGGGGCTACACCTTC. Protein: CAWSSSLGGYTF.

The rearrangement links TRBV2 to TRBJ2-3; the D is unclear. The CDR3 contains 10 residues. V lost 8 bases to trimming and J lost 9 bases, with 9 bases between them. Germline CDR1 is SNHLY and CDR2 is FYNNEI. The CDR3 DNA reads TGTGCCAGCGGAGATAGGACGCAGTATTTT. Residues: CASGDRTQYF.

This chain uses TRBV30 with TRBJ1-1, with D uncertain. The CDR3 is 14 residues long. Germline loops: CDR1 GTSNPN, CDR2 SVGIG (reference sequence). Trimming removed 2 bases from V and 1 base from J, with 11 bases in between. The CDR3 bases are TGTGCCTGGAGTCGGCGAGAGCAGAACACTGAAGCTTTCTTT. Translating gives CAWSRREQNTEAFF.

This clone was picked up a small number of times. V usage is TRBV7-9 and J usage is TRBJ1-1, with D possibly TRBD1 on 5 matching bases. V was clipped by 0 bases and J by 5 bases, with 13 bases between them. The CDR3 runs to 15 residues. Germline V lookup: CDR1 SEHNR, CDR2 FQNEAQ (reference sequence). CDR3 amino acids: CASSLARDWGTEAFF. The CDR3 nucleotides are TGTGCCAGCAGCTTAGCGCGGGACTGGGGGACTGAAGCTTTCTTT.